A selection of T cell receptor beta chains follows, all from one sample in a study of chemoradiotherapy in HPV16-positive cancers. Sequenced by immunoSEQ multiplex PCR; TCRdb stores in-frame clones only, minus some. The sample lists some 11,000 clones, around 70% occurring once. Sampling was performed from a patient who underwent chemoradiotherapy. Receptors originate from a human donor with HPV-associated anogenital cancer. Both conserved end residues are part of each CDR3. Fields, in order: V gene, J gene, D gene, clone size, CDR3 protein, CDR3 DNA. D genes are given only for firm matches. For some rows the clone size is stated as once, few or many, or as a class when expanded; others skip it.

v_gene: TRBV14
j_gene: TRBJ1-1
d_gene: -
abundance: -
CDR3aa: CASSQDGGVTEAFF
CDR3nt: TGTGCCAGCAGCCAAGACGGAGGGGTCACTGAAGCTTTCTTT

v_gene: TRBV15
j_gene: TRBJ1-1
d_gene: -
abundance: -
CDR3aa: CATSRYRSGEGEAFF
CDR3nt: TGTGCCACCAGCAGATACCGTAGCGGAGAAGGTGAAGCTTTCTTT

v_gene: TRBV28
j_gene: TRBJ2-7
d_gene: TRBD2
abundance: medium-sized
CDR3aa: CASSSPAGGAEQYF
CDR3nt: TGTGCCAGCAGTTCCCCTGCGGGAGGCGCCGAGCAGTACTTC

v_gene: TRBV21-1
j_gene: TRBJ1-5
d_gene: -
abundance: -
CDR3aa: CASSTGNQPQHF
CDR3nt: TGTGCCAGCAGCACAGGCAATCAGCCCCAGCATTTT

v_gene: TRBV7-9
j_gene: TRBJ2-2
d_gene: TRBD1
abundance: -
CDR3aa: CASSRQQGANTGELFF
CDR3nt: TGTGCCAGCAGCAGACAACAGGGGGCTAACACCGGGGAGCTGTTTTTT

v_gene: TRBV28
j_gene: TRBJ1-1
d_gene: -
abundance: -
CDR3aa: CASSPRGLNTEAFF
CDR3nt: TGTGCCAGCAGTCCCAGGGGACTGAACACTGAAGCTTTCTTT

v_gene: TRBV28
j_gene: TRBJ2-3
d_gene: TRBD1
abundance: -
CDR3aa: CASSQFGTGSTDTQYF
CDR3nt: TGTGCCAGCAGCCAATTTGGGACAGGGAGTACAGATACGCAGTATTTT

v_gene: TRBV27
j_gene: TRBJ1-2
d_gene: -
abundance: -
CDR3aa: CASRGEANYGYTF
CDR3nt: TGTGCCAGCCGGGGTGAAGCTAACTATGGCTACACCTTC

v_gene: TRBV15
j_gene: TRBJ1-6
d_gene: -
abundance: -
CDR3aa: CATSSTFGGDTALWALHF
CDR3nt: TGTGCCACCAGCAGCACATTCGGGGGGGACACGGCTTTGTGGGCCCTCCACTTT

v_gene: TRBV6-5
j_gene: TRBJ2-4
d_gene: TRBD1
abundance: once
CDR3aa: CASSSKRGGLNIQYF
CDR3nt: TGTGCCAGCAGTTCCAAACGAGGGGGCCTAAACATTCAGTACTTC

v_gene: TRBV5-1
j_gene: TRBJ2-3
d_gene: -
abundance: -
CDR3aa: CASSTDVQGKDTQYF
CDR3nt: TGCGCCAGCAGCACTGATGTACAGGGTAAAGATACGCAGTATTTT

v_gene: TRBV6-1
j_gene: TRBJ2-2
d_gene: -
abundance: once
CDR3aa: CASSDGGWYTGELFF
CDR3nt: TGTGCCAGCAGTGATGGGGGGTGGTACACCGGGGAGCTGTTTTTT

v_gene: TRBV10-3
j_gene: TRBJ1-1
d_gene: -
abundance: -
CDR3aa: CAISESGQMNTEAFF
CDR3nt: TGTGCCATCAGTGAGTCGGGTCAGATGAACACTGAAGCTTTCTTT

v_gene: TRBV7-6
j_gene: TRBJ2-3
d_gene: -
abundance: -
CDR3aa: CASSPKGGSTDTQYF
CDR3nt: TGTGCCAGCAGCCCTAAGGGGGGTAGCACAGATACGCAGTATTTT

v_gene: TRBV19
j_gene: TRBJ2-5
d_gene: -
abundance: -
CDR3aa: CASSMGFSYGGETQYF
CDR3nt: TGTGCCAGTAGTATGGGGTTTTCCTACGGCGGGGAGACCCAGTACTTC

v_gene: TRBV7-8
j_gene: TRBJ2-7
d_gene: TRBD2
abundance: -
CDR3aa: CASSSGGSSYEQYF
CDR3nt: TGTGCCAGCAGCTCGGGGGGGAGCTCCTACGAGCAGTACTTC

v_gene: TRBV11-3
j_gene: TRBJ1-1
d_gene: -
abundance: -
CDR3aa: CASSSGVNTEAFF
CDR3nt: TGTGCCAGCAGCTCAGGGGTGAACACTGAAGCTTTCTTT

v_gene: TRBV9
j_gene: TRBJ1-1
d_gene: TRBD1
abundance: -
CDR3aa: CASSAKGARNTEAFF
CDR3nt: TGTGCCAGCAGCGCCAAGGGGGCCCGTAACACTGAAGCTTTCTTT

v_gene: TRBV19
j_gene: TRBJ1-1
d_gene: -
abundance: once
CDR3aa: CASSLRDLGTEAFF
CDR3nt: TGTGCCAGTAGTCTAAGGGACCTTGGCACTGAAGCTTTCTTT

v_gene: TRBV30
j_gene: TRBJ1-1
d_gene: TRBD1
abundance: few
CDR3aa: CAWRGQGSTEAFF
CDR3nt: TGTGCCTGGAGAGGACAGGGTAGCACTGAAGCTTTCTTT

v_gene: TRBV10-3
j_gene: TRBJ1-1
d_gene: -
abundance: -
CDR3aa: CAISVDRVNTEAFF
CDR3nt: TGTGCCATCAGTGTGGACAGAGTGAACACTGAAGCTTTCTTT

v_gene: TRBV14
j_gene: TRBJ2-1
d_gene: TRBD2
abundance: few
CDR3aa: CASRHTSGSYNEQFF
CDR3nt: TGTGCCAGCAGACATACTAGCGGATCTTACAATGAGCAGTTCTTC

v_gene: TRBV11-2
j_gene: TRBJ2-6
d_gene: -
abundance: -
CDR3aa: CASSLEDLGDYSGANVLTF
CDR3nt: TGTGCCAGCAGCTTAGAGGATTTGGGGGATTACTCTGGGGCCAACGTCCTGACTTTC

v_gene: TRBV10-3
j_gene: TRBJ2-7
d_gene: -
abundance: -
CDR3aa: CAISEATGNYYEQYF
CDR3nt: TGTGCCATCAGTGAGGCTACAGGGAATTACTACGAGCAGTACTTC

v_gene: TRBV5-8
j_gene: TRBJ2-5
d_gene: -
abundance: -
CDR3aa: CASSLDGQETQYF
CDR3nt: TGTGCCAGCAGCTTGGACGGCCAAGAGACCCAGTACTTC

v_gene: TRBV11-2
j_gene: TRBJ2-6
d_gene: -
abundance: -
CDR3aa: CASTPYSGANVLTF
CDR3nt: TGTGCCAGCACTCCCTACTCTGGGGCCAACGTCCTGACTTTC

v_gene: TRBV5-6
j_gene: TRBJ2-1
d_gene: -
abundance: medium-sized
CDR3aa: CASSLARQYNEQFF
CDR3nt: TGTGCCAGCAGCTTGGCGCGGCAGTACAATGAGCAGTTCTTC

v_gene: TRBV30
j_gene: TRBJ1-3
d_gene: -
abundance: -
CDR3aa: CAWSVWPGSSGNTIYF
CDR3nt: TGTGCCTGGAGTGTATGGCCGGGGAGCTCTGGAAACACCATATATTTT

v_gene: TRBV5-6
j_gene: TRBJ1-2
d_gene: -
abundance: -
CDR3aa: CASQPGGYPNYGYTF
CDR3nt: TGTGCCAGCCAGCCGGGGGGATACCCGAACTATGGCTACACCTTC

v_gene: TRBV9
j_gene: TRBJ1-2
d_gene: -
abundance: once
CDR3aa: CASSDPGDYGYTF
CDR3nt: TGTGCCAGCAGCGATCCGGGGGACTATGGCTACACCTTC

v_gene: TRBV4-2
j_gene: TRBJ1-3
d_gene: -
abundance: -
CDR3aa: CASSQESMAPGRTSSGNTIYF
CDR3nt: TGTGCCAGCAGCCAAGAGAGTATGGCGCCGGGCAGGACCTCATCTGGAAACACCATATATTTT

v_gene: TRBV27
j_gene: TRBJ2-4
d_gene: -
abundance: -
CDR3aa: CASSFSAKNIQYF
CDR3nt: TGTGCCAGCAGTTTTTCAGCCAAAAACATTCAGTACTTC

v_gene: TRBV30
j_gene: TRBJ1-1
d_gene: TRBD1
abundance: -
CDR3aa: CAWSKTGGTEAFF
CDR3nt: TGTGCCTGGAGTAAGACAGGGGGCACTGAAGCTTTCTTT

v_gene: TRBV4-2
j_gene: TRBJ1-5
d_gene: -
abundance: -
CDR3aa: CASSQDAVGEDQPQHF
CDR3nt: TGTGCCAGCAGCCAAGATGCTGTAGGAGAAGATCAGCCCCAGCATTTT

v_gene: TRBV6-5
j_gene: TRBJ2-2
d_gene: TRBD1
abundance: -
CDR3aa: CASRRTGAGELFF
CDR3nt: TGTGCCAGCAGGAGGACAGGGGCCGGGGAGCTGTTTTTT

v_gene: TRBV19
j_gene: TRBJ1-5
d_gene: -
abundance: -
CDR3aa: CASSHPAGQPQHF
CDR3nt: TGTGCCAGTAGTCACCCGGCGGGGCAGCCCCAGCATTTT

v_gene: TRBV4-1
j_gene: TRBJ1-2
d_gene: -
abundance: -
CDR3aa: CASSQEGQVVYGYTF
CDR3nt: TGCGCCAGCAGCCAAGAAGGACAAGTGGTCTATGGCTACACCTTC

v_gene: TRBV4-3
j_gene: TRBJ1-1
d_gene: -
abundance: -
CDR3aa: CASSQEGLDSEAFF
CDR3nt: TGCGCCAGCAGCCAAGAGGGGTTGGACAGTGAAGCTTTCTTT

v_gene: TRBV11-3
j_gene: TRBJ1-1
d_gene: -
abundance: -
CDR3aa: CASSLYGDWGVRDTEAFF
CDR3nt: TGTGCCAGCAGCTTATATGGCGATTGGGGGGTTAGGGACACTGAAGCTTTCTTT

v_gene: TRBV28
j_gene: TRBJ2-7
d_gene: TRBD2
abundance: -
CDR3aa: CASTTGGGLLPNEQYF
CDR3nt: TGTGCCAGCACCACCGGGGGAGGGTTACTTCCTAACGAGCAGTACTTC

v_gene: TRBV5-1
j_gene: TRBJ1-4
d_gene: TRBD1
abundance: -
CDR3aa: CASSLAGQLNEKLFF
CDR3nt: TGCGCCAGCAGCTTGGCGGGACAGCTTAATGAAAAACTGTTTTTT

v_gene: TRBV19
j_gene: TRBJ2-1
d_gene: -
abundance: -
CDR3aa: CASSILTWTARSSYNEQFF
CDR3nt: TGTGCCAGTAGTATCTTGACGTGGACCGCTCGAAGCTCCTACAATGAGCAGTTCTTC

v_gene: TRBV5-4
j_gene: TRBJ2-1
d_gene: -
abundance: few
CDR3aa: CASSPGGRAKLDEQFF
CDR3nt: TGTGCCAGCAGCCCTGGAGGGAGAGCGAAGCTGGATGAGCAGTTCTTC

v_gene: TRBV2
j_gene: TRBJ1-1
d_gene: -
abundance: -
CDR3aa: CASSTWGRSNTEAFF
CDR3nt: TGTGCCAGCAGTACCTGGGGGCGCTCGAACACTGAAGCTTTCTTT

v_gene: TRBV7-3
j_gene: TRBJ2-6
d_gene: -
abundance: -
CDR3aa: CASSFDSFSGANVLTF
CDR3nt: TGTGCCAGCAGCTTCGACAGTTTCTCTGGGGCCAACGTCCTGACTTTC

v_gene: TRBV6-6
j_gene: TRBJ1-2
d_gene: TRBD1
abundance: -
CDR3aa: CASSGTGFGYTF
CDR3nt: TGTGCCAGCAGCGGGACAGGGTTTGGCTACACCTTC

v_gene: TRBV11-3
j_gene: TRBJ2-2
d_gene: -
abundance: -
CDR3aa: CASSLVGNTGELFF
CDR3nt: TGTGCCAGCAGCTTAGTGGGGAACACCGGGGAGCTGTTTTTT

v_gene: TRBV19
j_gene: TRBJ2-6
d_gene: TRBD2
abundance: few
CDR3aa: CASSISGSSGANVLTF
CDR3nt: TGTGCCAGTAGTATAAGCGGGAGTTCTGGGGCCAACGTCCTGACTTTC

v_gene: TRBV29-1
j_gene: TRBJ2-2
d_gene: TRBD2
abundance: once
CDR3aa: CSVVDRLAGNTGELFF
CDR3nt: TGCAGCGTTGTCGACCGACTAGCGGGGAACACCGGGGAGCTGTTTTTT

v_gene: TRBV28
j_gene: TRBJ2-7
d_gene: TRBD1
abundance: few
CDR3aa: CASGIVQGGYEQYF
CDR3nt: TGTGCCAGCGGTATTGTACAGGGGGGATACGAGCAGTACTTC

v_gene: TRBV7-2
j_gene: TRBJ2-7
d_gene: -
abundance: -
CDR3aa: CASSRPSSYEQYF
CDR3nt: TGTGCCAGCAGCCGCCCCAGCTCCTACGAGCAGTACTTC

v_gene: TRBV14
j_gene: TRBJ1-1
d_gene: -
abundance: -
CDR3aa: CASSQEGAANTEAFF
CDR3nt: TGTGCCAGCAGCCAAGAAGGAGCAGCGAACACTGAAGCTTTCTTT

v_gene: TRBV5-1
j_gene: TRBJ2-1
d_gene: TRBD1
abundance: few
CDR3aa: CASRTGTGVYNEQFF
CDR3nt: TGCGCCAGCAGAACCGGGACAGGAGTGTACAATGAGCAGTTCTTC

v_gene: TRBV28
j_gene: TRBJ1-3
d_gene: -
abundance: -
CDR3aa: CASSLYPDNLGGNTIYF
CDR3nt: TGTGCCAGCAGTTTATACCCGGACAATTTAGGTGGAAACACCATATATTTT

v_gene: TRBV30
j_gene: TRBJ2-7
d_gene: TRBD1
abundance: -
CDR3aa: CASRGTGGAWTDEQYF
CDR3nt: TGTGCCTCTAGGGGAACAGGGGGCGCGTGGACGGACGAGCAGTACTTC